The 24 T cell receptor beta chains given below trace back to one sample, sequenced in a study of PD-L1 blockade in urothelial cancer. The protocol was immunoSEQ multiplex PCR, while the TCRdb copy is restricted to in-frame clones and leaves out a portion. The table includes 70,000 to 90,000 clones, about 83% detected once. Time point of the sample: pretreatment peripheral blood. The starting material was PBMCs, obtained around atezolizumab (anti-PD-L1) treatment. The receptors come from a man in his sixties with urothelial cancer.

CDR3 nucleotide sequence: TGTGCCAGCAGTTCGACAGGGCCCACTGAAGCTTTCTTT. Protein: CASSSTGPTEAFF. The chain is built from TRBV6-5 and TRBJ1-1; 7 positions agree with TRBD1. CDR3 size: 13 residues. The junction had 3 bases not matched to a gene; V was cut back by 4 bases and J by 4 bases. Germline-derived CDR1 and CDR2 are MNHEY and SVGAGI.

The gene calls are TRBV7-9 and TRBJ2-3; unclear D gene. Trimming took 1 base from V and 0 from J, leaving 8 bases between them. This CDR3 is built from 15 residues. Germline CDR1 and CDR2: SEHNR and FQNEAQ (reference sequence). The CDR3 nucleotides are TGTGCCAGCAGCTTAGATGCGCCTAGCACAGATACGCAGTATTTT. Residues: CASSLDAPSTDTQYF.

CDR3 nucleotide sequence: TGTGCCAGCAGACCGGGACAGGGTATTTACGAGCAGTACTTC. This gives the protein CASRPGQGIYEQYF. The J gene is TRBJ2-7, the V gene TRBV11-2; TRBD1 matches at 9 bases. The CDR3 is made up of 14 amino acids. The V and J ends lost 6 bases and 4 bases, in that order; junction bases with no gene match: 7. CDR1 is SGHAT and CDR2 is FQNNGV in the germline V gene.

V gene TRBV4-2 combines with J gene TRBJ1-4; 8 positions agree with TRBD1. Germline values: CDR1 LGHNA, CDR2 YNFKEQ. V was clipped by 4 bases and J by 8 bases; unmatched bases: 6. The CDR3 contains 14 residues. CDR3 in amino acids: CASSLGQGPEKLFF. In DNA, the CDR3 is TGTGCCAGCAGCCTCGGACAGGGACCGGAAAAACTGTTTTTT.

This clone was seen only a few times. Germline is not matched at one junction end, which may reflect a read error. This rearrangement joins TRBV5-1 to TRBJ2-1; tentative D call: TRBD1 (6 bases). Germline V gene data show CDR1 as SGHRS and CDR2 as YFSETQ. The CDR3 contains 12 residues. CDR3 nucleotide sequence: TGCGCCAGCAGGTTGGGGGCATATGAGCAGTTCTTC. It translates to CASRLGAYEQFF. Full variable domain (missing parts from reference TRBV5-1 and TRBJ2-1): KAGVTQTPRYLIKTRGQQVTLSCSPISGHRSVSWYQQTPGQGLQFLFEYFSETQRNKGNFPGRFSGRQFSNSRSEMNVSTLELGDSALYLCASRLGAYEQFFGPGTRLTVL.

The CDR3 DNA sequence: TGTGCCAGCAGCCCCGGACAGGGGGCTACTCAGCCCCAGCATTTT. Its protein product is CASSPGQGATQPQHF. The chain uses TRBV5-8 and TRBJ1-5; 11 nucleotides align to TRBD1. J was trimmed by 6 bases and V by 4 bases; bases with no gene match: 6. The CDR3 extends over 15 amino acids. Germline CDR1 is SGHTS and CDR2 is YDEGEE.

CDR3 residues: CASSGTGISNQPQHF. The CDR3, as DNA: TGTGCCAGCAGCGGGACAGGGATAAGCAATCAGCCCCAGCATTTT. J is TRBJ1-5 and V is TRBV2, with 9 bases matching TRBD1. The junction had 4 bases not matched to a gene; V was cut back by 6 bases and J by 1 base. Looked up from germline, CDR1 is SNHLY and CDR2 is FYNNEI. The CDR3 contains 15 residues. Together with reference TRBV2 and TRBJ1-5, the CDR3 gives the full variable domain: EPEVTQTPSHQVTQMGQEVILRCVPISNHLYFYWYRQILGQKVEFLVSFYNNEISEKSEIFDDQFSVERPDGSNFTLKIRSTKLEDSAMYFCASSGTGISNQPQHFGDGTRLSIL.

This clone was found once. The rearrangement links TRBV7-9 to TRBJ2-2, with a tentative D call TRBD1 (5 bases). The V end lost 3 bases, the J end lost 5 bases, and 7 bases lay between the germline ends. There are 13 residues in the CDR3. Germline values: CDR1 SEHNR, CDR2 FQNEAQ (reference sequence). The CDR3 region is CASSLQGTGELFF. DNA of the CDR3: TGTGCCAGCAGCTTGCAGGGAACCGGGGAGCTGTTTTTT.

The table lists this clone with a count of one. This sequence joins TRBV7-9 and TRBJ2-2, with D possibly TRBD2 on 6 matching bases. Trimming removed 0 bases from V and 5 bases from J, with 10 bases in between. The CDR3 has 15 amino acids. Germline values: CDR1 SEHNR, CDR2 FQNEAQ (reference sequence). CDR3 protein: CASSLASGRTGELFF. The CDR3 DNA reads as TGTGCCAGCAGCTTAGCTTCAGGGAGGACCGGGGAGCTGTTTTTT.

The chain combines TRBV6-5 with TRBJ1-3; tentatively, D is TRBD1 (5 bases). Trimming took 6 bases from V and 4 from J, leaving 16 bases between them. This CDR3 has 15 amino acids. The germline V gene has CDR1 MNHEY and CDR2 SVGAGI. This CDR3 is CASSYGGRRGNTIYF. As DNA, the CDR3 is TGTGCCAGCAGCTACGGGGGGAGGAGAGGAAACACCATATATTTT.

The genes are TRBV28 and TRBJ1-2; tentative D call: TRBD1 (6 bases). Trimming took off 6 bases at V and 8 bases at J, with 13 bases between the two ends. The CDR3 runs to 12 residues. CDR1 and CDR2 from the germline V gene are MDHEN and SYDVKM. In DNA, the CDR3 is TGTGCCAGCAGAACAGGGAGAGGCGGCTACACCTTC. It yields the protein CASRTGRGGYTF.

The chain couples TRBV13 to TRBJ2-4; TRBD1 matches 9 bases. Germline lookup yields CDR1 PRHDT and CDR2 FYEKMQ (reference sequence). The length of the CDR3 is 15 residues. V gave up 4 bases and J gave up 4 bases; unmatched junction bases: 5. Here the CDR3 DNA reads TGTGCCAGCAGCTCTCGGGACAGGGATAAAAACATTCAGTACTTC. Amino acid sequence: CASSSRDRDKNIQYF.

Only one count was recorded for this clone. The junction shows a germline mismatch at one end, possibly a read error. The V gene is TRBV5-6, the J gene TRBJ2-1, with a tentative D call TRBD1 (5 bases). This CDR3 spans 15 amino acids. Germline CDR1 and CDR2: SGHDT and YYEEEE. The CDR3 loop is CASSLRTSFYSEQFF. The CDR3 coding sequence is TGTGCCAGCAGCCTCCGGACAAGTTTCTACAGTGAGCAGTTCTTC.

J is TRBJ1-4 and V is TRBV30; 7 bases fit TRBD1. Germline trimming cut 4 bases from V and 7 bases from J; bases unmatched to any gene: 3. The CDR3 spans 12 residues. CDR1 is GTSNPN and CDR2 is SVGIG in the germline V gene (reference sequence). CDR3 DNA sequence: TGTGCCTGGACAGGGGGTAGTGAAAAACTGTTTTTT. Its protein is CAWTGGSEKLFF.

This clone showed up just a few times. V usage is TRBV5-1 and J usage is TRBJ2-3; D call uncertain. The CDR3 runs 13 residues. V lost 2 bases and J lost 4, with 8 bases in between. Germline CDR1 is SGHRS and CDR2 is YFSETQ. This chain's CDR3 is CASSFAGSDTQYF. In DNA, the CDR3 is TGCGCCAGCAGCTTTGCAGGCTCAGATACGCAGTATTTT.

V gene TRBV28 combines with J gene TRBJ2-7, with D unresolved. V was pared by 9 bases and J by 0 bases, with 12 bases between. CDR1 is MDHEN, CDR2 SYDVKM, per germline. The CDR3 consists of 13 residues. This chain's CDR3 is CASGAHSSYEQYF. DNA for the CDR3: TGTGCCAGTGGAGCCCATTCCTCCTACGAGCAGTACTTC.

Only a few counts were recorded for this clone. The chain uses TRBV16 and TRBJ1-3; 7 nucleotides line up with TRBD1. Germline CDR1 KGHSY, CDR2 FQNENV. The CDR3 runs 16 residues. Trimming took 4 bases from V and 0 from J; bases not matched to a gene: 6. CDR3 loop: CASSLKGANSGNTIYF. The DNA for the CDR3 is TGTGCCAGCAGCCTCAAGGGGGCAAACTCTGGAAACACCATATATTTT.

This chain uses TRBV11-2 with TRBJ2-7; D is unresolved. Germline V gives CDR1 SGHAT, CDR2 FQNNGV. CDR3 size: 15 residues. V lost 7 bases to trimming and J lost 0 bases, with 16 bases between them. The CDR3 loop reads CASTQGRLSSYEQYF. The CDR3, as DNA: TGTGCCAGCACCCAAGGCAGACTCAGCTCCTACGAGCAGTACTTC. Supplemented by reference TRBV11-2 and TRBJ2-7, the full variable domain reads EAGVAQSPRYKIIEKRQSVAFWCNPISGHATLYWYQQILGQGPKLLIQFQNNGVVDDSQLPKDRFSAERLKGVDSTLKIQPAKLEDSAVYLCASTQGRLSSYEQYFGPGTRLTVT.

V and J are TRBV7-3 and TRBJ2-1; the D gene is possibly TRBD1 (5 bases). Trimming stripped 3 bases from V and 8 bases from J, with 17 bases between. CDR1 is SGHTA and CDR2 is FQGTGA in the germline V gene. The CDR3 loop spans 15 amino acids. CDR3 in DNA: TGTGCCAGCAGCTTTACAGCTGGCAGGGCGGATGAGCAGTTCTTC. Its translation: CASSFTAGRADEQFF.

The chain carries TRBV28 and TRBJ2-2; TRBD2 matches at 7 bases. Germline-derived CDR1 and CDR2 are MDHEN and SYDVKM. This CDR3 spans 16 amino acids. J was trimmed by 4 bases and V by 2 bases; bases with no gene match: 7. CDR3 residues: CASSLVFAGVTGELFF. The CDR3 coding sequence is TGTGCCAGCAGTTTAGTTTTTGCGGGAGTCACCGGGGAGCTGTTTTTT.

The genes are TRBV7-8 and TRBJ1-5; perhaps TRBD1 as D (5 bases). The V gene's germline CDR1 is SGHVS and CDR2 FQNEAQ. V lost 1 base and J 6 bases, leaving 10 bases between the germline ends. CDR3 length equals 14 residues. Here the CDR3 reads CASSLVPGVQPQHF. CDR3 nucleotide sequence: TGTGCCAGCAGCTTAGTGCCGGGGGTTCAGCCCCAGCATTTT.

The chain links TRBV14 to TRBJ2-7; 7 bases map to TRBD1. Germline CDR1 SGHDN, CDR2 FVKESK. The CDR3 consists of 15 residues. V lost 4 bases, J lost 0 bases, and 6 bases stayed unmatched. CDR3: CASSPSRGSSYEQYF. CDR3 nucleotides: TGTGCCAGCAGCCCCAGCAGGGGGAGCTCCTACGAGCAGTACTTC.

The chain joins TRBV10-3 to TRBJ1-4; 10 positions match TRBD1. The ends lost 0 bases at V and 6 bases at J; junction bases unmatched: 1. This CDR3 is 15 amino acids long. CDR1 is ENHRY, CDR2 SYGVKD, per germline. The CDR3 coding sequence is TGTGCCATCAGTGAGTCCGGGACAGGGGATGAAAAACTGTTTTTT. As protein: CAISESGTGDEKLFF.

This chain joins TRBV7-3 and TRBJ2-3; D is perhaps TRBD2 (5 bases). The CDR3 is made up of 19 amino acids. Trimming left V 3 bases short and J 1 base short, with 23 bases between. CDR1 and CDR2 from the germline V gene are SGHTA and FQGTGA. DNA for the CDR3: TGTGCCAGCAGCTTCCTCCCCCGGGCCCGGGGTAAAGGCACAGATACGCAGTATTTT. Translated: CASSFLPRARGKGTDTQYF.